The clone carrying this T cell receptor (beta chain) has a count of ten or more. Antigen: not known. An end of the junction does not agree with germline; a read error may underlie this. The record originates from a study of CD8 T cells in ankylosing spondylitis. Study conclusions and caveats: For ankylosing spondylitis blood, a TCR beta motif of fewer than 10 highly homologous variants appeared characteristic.

CDR1 is MNHEY and CDR2 is SVGEGT in the germline V gene. CDR3 length equals 16 residues. TCRdb re-derived calls from the 5' RACE reads in MiXCR, one entry per CDR3 protein. Of roughly 100,000 distinct CDR3 sequences in the sample, roughly 8% are singletons; the top ten hold about a tenth. V is TRBV6-2 or TRBV6-3 and J is TRBJ1-2; a possible D gene is TRBD1 (5 bases). The clonotype was recovered from a male donor with ankylosing spondylitis or in good health (not recorded which). What was sequenced was blood, either unsorted or a sorted T cell fraction (not recorded which). The chain's CDR3 is CASSYSHFGAKNPANF. The CDR3 DNA sequence: TGTGCCAGCAGTTACTCTCACTTCGGGGCGAAAAACCCAGCAAACTTC.